The rows below give T cell receptor beta chains drawn from one sample of a study of blood T cell repertoires in COVID-19. Repertoires were generated with immunoSEQ multiplex PCR, while TCRdb's copy carries only in-frame clones and drops some. Altogether 100,000 to 150,000 clones are present, approximately 80% being singletons, with the ten largest covering approximately 10%. The sequenced sample consisted of peripheral blood. These receptors were obtained from a man aged 60-69 years with acute or convalescent COVID-19. Both conserved end residues are part of each CDR3. The D gene is left open where the match is weak. Where a row states a size, it is once, few, many or the class of an expanded clone; other rows omit it.

v_gene: TRBV7-2
j_gene: TRBJ2-1
abundance: -
d_gene: TRBD2
CDR3nt: TGTGCCAGCAGCGCCGGACTAGCGTCCTACAATGAGCAGTTCTTC
CDR3aa: CASSAGLASYNEQFF

v_gene: TRBV6-5
j_gene: TRBJ1-6
abundance: -
d_gene: -
CDR3nt: TGTGCCAGCAGAAGGGAGGGCAGAGATAATTCACCCCTCCACTTT
CDR3aa: CASRREGRDNSPLHF

v_gene: TRBV29-1
j_gene: TRBJ1-2
abundance: -
d_gene: TRBD1
CDR3nt: TGCAGCGTTGTGGGCAGGGGGCGTATCTATGGCTACACCTTC
CDR3aa: CSVVGRGRIYGYTF

v_gene: TRBV9
j_gene: TRBJ1-2
abundance: -
d_gene: TRBD1
CDR3nt: TGTGCCAGCGGGGGGACAGCCTCGCCAGGCTACACCTTC
CDR3aa: CASGGTASPGYTF

v_gene: TRBV7-3
j_gene: TRBJ2-3
abundance: -
d_gene: -
CDR3nt: TGTGCCAGCAGCTTAAGGGGGGGCAGCACAGATACGCAGTATTTT
CDR3aa: CASSLRGGSTDTQYF

v_gene: TRBV3-1/TRBV3-2
j_gene: TRBJ1-1
abundance: once
d_gene: -
CDR3nt: TGTGCCAGCAGCCAAGTGGGCGTGAACGGTGAAGCTTTCTTT
CDR3aa: CASSQVGVNGEAFF

v_gene: TRBV10-3
j_gene: TRBJ1-2
abundance: -
d_gene: TRBD1
CDR3nt: TGTGCCATCAGTGAACAGGGGGCCTATGGCTACACCTTC
CDR3aa: CAISEQGAYGYTF

v_gene: TRBV7-2
j_gene: TRBJ1-1
abundance: -
d_gene: -
CDR3nt: TGTGCCAGCAGCTCACAGGCCTCCTTTGAAGCTTTCTTT
CDR3aa: CASSSQASFEAFF

v_gene: TRBV6-5
j_gene: TRBJ1-2
abundance: -
d_gene: -
CDR3nt: TGTGCCAGCAGGCGGGGTCAAGGAAACTATGGCTACACCTTC
CDR3aa: CASRRGQGNYGYTF

v_gene: TRBV29-1
j_gene: TRBJ2-3
abundance: -
d_gene: TRBD2
CDR3nt: TGCAGCAGTAGCGGGAGGGCCGGCACAGATACGCAGTATTTT
CDR3aa: CSSSGRAGTDTQYF

v_gene: TRBV2
j_gene: TRBJ2-3
abundance: -
d_gene: -
CDR3nt: TGTGCCAGCAGTGTCCGCGGTTACACGCAGTATTTT
CDR3aa: CASSVRGYTQYF

v_gene: TRBV2
j_gene: TRBJ1-3
abundance: few
d_gene: -
CDR3nt: TGTGCCAGCAGCTCCGGGAAATCAGGAAACACCATATATTTT
CDR3aa: CASSSGKSGNTIYF

v_gene: TRBV9
j_gene: TRBJ2-6
abundance: few
d_gene: TRBD2
CDR3nt: TGTGCCAGCAGCGTAGGCAGCGGGAGGGCCTTTGGGGCCAACGTCCTGACTTTC
CDR3aa: CASSVGSGRAFGANVLTF

v_gene: TRBV19
j_gene: TRBJ1-3
abundance: -
d_gene: TRBD1
CDR3nt: TGTGCCAGTAGTGTCCTACAGGGGGTCACTGGAAACACCATATATTTT
CDR3aa: CASSVLQGVTGNTIYF

v_gene: TRBV11-2
j_gene: TRBJ2-7
abundance: -
d_gene: -
CDR3nt: TGTGCCAGCAGCTTCGGTAGCCTTAACTCCTACGAGCAGTACTTC
CDR3aa: CASSFGSLNSYEQYF

v_gene: TRBV28
j_gene: TRBJ1-1
abundance: -
d_gene: TRBD1
CDR3nt: TGTGCCAGCAGTTTATCAACAGGGGAGGCTTTCTTT
CDR3aa: CASSLSTGEAFF

v_gene: TRBV14
j_gene: TRBJ1-6
abundance: -
d_gene: TRBD1
CDR3nt: TGTGCCAGCAGCTCACACAGGGGGCAAGGATCACCCCTCCACTTT
CDR3aa: CASSSHRGQGSPLHF

v_gene: TRBV7-9
j_gene: TRBJ1-4
abundance: few
d_gene: -
CDR3nt: TGTGCCAGCAGCTACGGGTTACAAAATGAAAAACTGTTTTTT
CDR3aa: CASSYGLQNEKLFF

v_gene: TRBV6-5
j_gene: TRBJ1-2
abundance: -
d_gene: TRBD1
CDR3nt: TGTGCCGGACTTAGGACAGGGGGCGCTGCCGATGGCTACACCTTC
CDR3aa: CAGLRTGGAADGYTF

v_gene: TRBV30
j_gene: TRBJ1-3
abundance: -
d_gene: -
CDR3nt: TGTGCCTGGAGCCTCTCCTTTGGAAACACCATATATTTT
CDR3aa: CAWSLSFGNTIYF

v_gene: TRBV18
j_gene: TRBJ2-7
abundance: -
d_gene: TRBD1
CDR3nt: TGTGCCAGCTCACCACCGACAGGGAGCTACGAGCAGTACTTC
CDR3aa: CASSPPTGSYEQYF

v_gene: TRBV5-1
j_gene: TRBJ1-3
abundance: -
d_gene: -
CDR3nt: TGCGCCAGCAGCTTGTTGGTAGGGGCCTCTGGAAACACCATATATTTT
CDR3aa: CASSLLVGASGNTIYF

v_gene: TRBV9
j_gene: TRBJ2-2
abundance: -
d_gene: -
CDR3nt: TGTGCCAGCAGCGTCCTCGGGAGAAACACCGGGGAGCTGTTTTTT
CDR3aa: CASSVLGRNTGELFF

v_gene: TRBV3-1/TRBV3-2
j_gene: TRBJ2-1
abundance: -
d_gene: TRBD2
CDR3nt: TGTGCCAGCACCCGTAGCGGGAGGGCCTCTAATGAGCAGTTCTTC
CDR3aa: CASTRSGRASNEQFF

v_gene: TRBV6-5
j_gene: TRBJ2-1
abundance: few
d_gene: TRBD2
CDR3nt: TGTGCCAGCAGTTACCTGCCTAGCGGGAGAAATGAGCAGTTCTTC
CDR3aa: CASSYLPSGRNEQFF

v_gene: TRBV6-1
j_gene: TRBJ1-2
abundance: -
d_gene: TRBD1
CDR3nt: TGTGCCAGCAGTGAAGCGTGGACAGGGAACCGCGGCATGAGCTACACCTTC
CDR3aa: CASSEAWTGNRGMSYTF

v_gene: TRBV29-1
j_gene: TRBJ1-1
abundance: -
d_gene: TRBD1
CDR3nt: TGCAGCGTGTCACAGGGGTGGGACACTGAAGCTTTCTTT
CDR3aa: CSVSQGWDTEAFF

v_gene: TRBV7-3
j_gene: TRBJ2-2
abundance: -
d_gene: TRBD2
CDR3nt: TGTGCCAGCAGCGACCCAAGACGGGGGGGAACCGGGGAGCTGTTTTTT
CDR3aa: CASSDPRRGGTGELFF

v_gene: TRBV28
j_gene: TRBJ2-1
abundance: -
d_gene: TRBD2
CDR3nt: TGTGCCAGCAGTTCCGGACTAGCGGCCTTCTCCTACAATGAGCAGTTCTTC
CDR3aa: CASSSGLAAFSYNEQFF

v_gene: TRBV24-1
j_gene: TRBJ1-2
abundance: few
d_gene: -
CDR3nt: TGTGCCACCAGTGAGGGGGGAGGCTACACCTTC
CDR3aa: CATSEGGGYTF

v_gene: TRBV29-1
j_gene: TRBJ2-7
abundance: -
d_gene: -
CDR3nt: TGCAGCGTTGAATACATGGGCCGCGAGCAGTACTTC
CDR3aa: CSVEYMGREQYF

v_gene: TRBV28
j_gene: TRBJ1-2
abundance: once
d_gene: -
CDR3nt: TGTGCCAGCAGTTCGAGGAGGAGCTACACCTTC
CDR3aa: CASSSRRSYTF

v_gene: TRBV4-2
j_gene: TRBJ2-2
abundance: medium-sized
d_gene: -
CDR3nt: TGTGCCAGCAGCCAAGTAATGGACTGGGGGGTAAGCACCGGGGAGCTGTTTTTT
CDR3aa: CASSQVMDWGVSTGELFF

v_gene: TRBV27
j_gene: TRBJ1-5
abundance: -
d_gene: TRBD1
CDR3nt: TGTGCCAGCAGTCCCTACACAGGGGGAGGCAATCAGCCCCAGCATTTT
CDR3aa: CASSPYTGGGNQPQHF

v_gene: TRBV2
j_gene: TRBJ2-5
abundance: -
d_gene: TRBD2
CDR3nt: TGTGCCAGCAGTAGACTAGCGGGAGGGTTGAGAGAGACCCAGTACTTC
CDR3aa: CASSRLAGGLRETQYF

v_gene: TRBV10-2
j_gene: TRBJ2-1
abundance: -
d_gene: -
CDR3nt: TGCGCCAGCAGTGATAGCGGAGGCTCCTACAATGAGCAGTTCTTC
CDR3aa: CASSDSGGSYNEQFF

v_gene: TRBV19
j_gene: TRBJ1-1
abundance: -
d_gene: -
CDR3nt: TGTGCCAGTAGTATCATGGGCACCAACACTGAAGCTTTCTTT
CDR3aa: CASSIMGTNTEAFF

v_gene: TRBV7-8
j_gene: TRBJ2-3
abundance: -
d_gene: TRBD1
CDR3nt: TGTGCCAGCAGCTCACAGGGGGCAGATACGCAGTATTTT
CDR3aa: CASSSQGADTQYF

v_gene: TRBV10-2
j_gene: TRBJ2-6
abundance: -
d_gene: TRBD1
CDR3nt: TGCGCCAGCAGGGTCCCGGGACAGAGCTCTGGGGCCAACGTCCTGACTTTC
CDR3aa: CASRVPGQSSGANVLTF

v_gene: TRBV30
j_gene: TRBJ2-3
abundance: -
d_gene: TRBD2
CDR3nt: TGTGCCTGGACCGGACTAGCGGGAGATTGGGTCACAGATACGCAGTATTTT
CDR3aa: CAWTGLAGDWVTDTQYF

v_gene: TRBV6-4
j_gene: TRBJ1-5
abundance: -
d_gene: -
CDR3nt: TGTGCCAGCAGCCCTAACGGGGGGCGTCAGCCCCAGCATTTT
CDR3aa: CASSPNGGRQPQHF

v_gene: TRBV25-1
j_gene: TRBJ1-2
abundance: -
d_gene: TRBD1
CDR3nt: TGTGCCAGCAGTGAATATGCAGGCGGACAGGGGGATGATGGCTACACCTTC
CDR3aa: CASSEYAGGQGDDGYTF

v_gene: TRBV7-3
j_gene: TRBJ1-6
abundance: -
d_gene: TRBD1
CDR3nt: TGTGCCAGCAGCTGGACAGGGCAAAGATCACCCCTCCACTTT
CDR3aa: CASSWTGQRSPLHF

v_gene: TRBV12-5
j_gene: TRBJ2-1
abundance: -
d_gene: -
CDR3nt: TGTGCTAGTGGTGACAGTAGAACCTACAATGAGCAGTTCTTC
CDR3aa: CASGDSRTYNEQFF

v_gene: TRBV28
j_gene: TRBJ1-6
abundance: -
d_gene: -
CDR3nt: TGTGCCAGCAGTTTGAGTCAGGGTTATTCACCCCTCCACTTT
CDR3aa: CASSLSQGYSPLHF

v_gene: TRBV7-9
j_gene: TRBJ2-2
abundance: -
d_gene: TRBD2
CDR3nt: TGTGCCAGCAGCTCCTCCGGGACTAGCGGGGTGGTCGGGGAGCTGTTTTTT
CDR3aa: CASSSSGTSGVVGELFF

v_gene: TRBV28
j_gene: TRBJ2-7
abundance: -
d_gene: TRBD1
CDR3nt: TGTGCCAGCAGTTACAGGGGACCCCCTTACGAGCAGTACTTC
CDR3aa: CASSYRGPPYEQYF

v_gene: TRBV7-3
j_gene: TRBJ2-3
abundance: -
d_gene: TRBD2
CDR3nt: TGTGCCAGCAGCTTGGTGCTAGCGGGGGGCACAGATACGCAGTATTTT
CDR3aa: CASSLVLAGGTDTQYF

v_gene: TRBV20-1
j_gene: TRBJ1-6
abundance: -
d_gene: -
CDR3nt: TGCAGTGCTCGACAGAATTCACCCCTCCACTTT
CDR3aa: CSARQNSPLHF

v_gene: TRBV6-6
j_gene: TRBJ2-7
abundance: -
d_gene: TRBD1
CDR3nt: TGTGCCAGCACCGGGACAGGGGGCCGATACGAGCAGTACTTC
CDR3aa: CASTGTGGRYEQYF

v_gene: TRBV18
j_gene: TRBJ1-5
abundance: once
d_gene: -
CDR3nt: TGTGCCAGCTCACCCTTCGATTGGAGAGGCAATCAGCCCCAGCATTTT
CDR3aa: CASSPFDWRGNQPQHF

v_gene: TRBV28
j_gene: TRBJ1-2
abundance: -
d_gene: TRBD1
CDR3nt: TGTGCCAGCAGACAGGGGGCCTATGGCTACACCTTC
CDR3aa: CASRQGAYGYTF

v_gene: TRBV29-1
j_gene: TRBJ2-7
abundance: -
d_gene: TRBD1
CDR3nt: TGCAGCGCCCGGGACAGGGGTGGGCTACGAGAGCAGTACTTC
CDR3aa: CSARDRGGLREQYF